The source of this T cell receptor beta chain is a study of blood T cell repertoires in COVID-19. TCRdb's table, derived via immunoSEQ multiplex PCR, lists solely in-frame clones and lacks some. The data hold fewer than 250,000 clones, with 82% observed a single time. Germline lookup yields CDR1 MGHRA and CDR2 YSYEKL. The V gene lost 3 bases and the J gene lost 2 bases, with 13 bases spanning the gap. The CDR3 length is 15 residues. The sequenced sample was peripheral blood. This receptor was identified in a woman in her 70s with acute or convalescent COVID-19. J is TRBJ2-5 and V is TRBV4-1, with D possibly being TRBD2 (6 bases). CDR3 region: CASSQSEGLQETQYF. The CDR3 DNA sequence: TGCGCCAGCAGCCAGTCGGAGGGGCTTCAAGAGACCCAGTACTTC.